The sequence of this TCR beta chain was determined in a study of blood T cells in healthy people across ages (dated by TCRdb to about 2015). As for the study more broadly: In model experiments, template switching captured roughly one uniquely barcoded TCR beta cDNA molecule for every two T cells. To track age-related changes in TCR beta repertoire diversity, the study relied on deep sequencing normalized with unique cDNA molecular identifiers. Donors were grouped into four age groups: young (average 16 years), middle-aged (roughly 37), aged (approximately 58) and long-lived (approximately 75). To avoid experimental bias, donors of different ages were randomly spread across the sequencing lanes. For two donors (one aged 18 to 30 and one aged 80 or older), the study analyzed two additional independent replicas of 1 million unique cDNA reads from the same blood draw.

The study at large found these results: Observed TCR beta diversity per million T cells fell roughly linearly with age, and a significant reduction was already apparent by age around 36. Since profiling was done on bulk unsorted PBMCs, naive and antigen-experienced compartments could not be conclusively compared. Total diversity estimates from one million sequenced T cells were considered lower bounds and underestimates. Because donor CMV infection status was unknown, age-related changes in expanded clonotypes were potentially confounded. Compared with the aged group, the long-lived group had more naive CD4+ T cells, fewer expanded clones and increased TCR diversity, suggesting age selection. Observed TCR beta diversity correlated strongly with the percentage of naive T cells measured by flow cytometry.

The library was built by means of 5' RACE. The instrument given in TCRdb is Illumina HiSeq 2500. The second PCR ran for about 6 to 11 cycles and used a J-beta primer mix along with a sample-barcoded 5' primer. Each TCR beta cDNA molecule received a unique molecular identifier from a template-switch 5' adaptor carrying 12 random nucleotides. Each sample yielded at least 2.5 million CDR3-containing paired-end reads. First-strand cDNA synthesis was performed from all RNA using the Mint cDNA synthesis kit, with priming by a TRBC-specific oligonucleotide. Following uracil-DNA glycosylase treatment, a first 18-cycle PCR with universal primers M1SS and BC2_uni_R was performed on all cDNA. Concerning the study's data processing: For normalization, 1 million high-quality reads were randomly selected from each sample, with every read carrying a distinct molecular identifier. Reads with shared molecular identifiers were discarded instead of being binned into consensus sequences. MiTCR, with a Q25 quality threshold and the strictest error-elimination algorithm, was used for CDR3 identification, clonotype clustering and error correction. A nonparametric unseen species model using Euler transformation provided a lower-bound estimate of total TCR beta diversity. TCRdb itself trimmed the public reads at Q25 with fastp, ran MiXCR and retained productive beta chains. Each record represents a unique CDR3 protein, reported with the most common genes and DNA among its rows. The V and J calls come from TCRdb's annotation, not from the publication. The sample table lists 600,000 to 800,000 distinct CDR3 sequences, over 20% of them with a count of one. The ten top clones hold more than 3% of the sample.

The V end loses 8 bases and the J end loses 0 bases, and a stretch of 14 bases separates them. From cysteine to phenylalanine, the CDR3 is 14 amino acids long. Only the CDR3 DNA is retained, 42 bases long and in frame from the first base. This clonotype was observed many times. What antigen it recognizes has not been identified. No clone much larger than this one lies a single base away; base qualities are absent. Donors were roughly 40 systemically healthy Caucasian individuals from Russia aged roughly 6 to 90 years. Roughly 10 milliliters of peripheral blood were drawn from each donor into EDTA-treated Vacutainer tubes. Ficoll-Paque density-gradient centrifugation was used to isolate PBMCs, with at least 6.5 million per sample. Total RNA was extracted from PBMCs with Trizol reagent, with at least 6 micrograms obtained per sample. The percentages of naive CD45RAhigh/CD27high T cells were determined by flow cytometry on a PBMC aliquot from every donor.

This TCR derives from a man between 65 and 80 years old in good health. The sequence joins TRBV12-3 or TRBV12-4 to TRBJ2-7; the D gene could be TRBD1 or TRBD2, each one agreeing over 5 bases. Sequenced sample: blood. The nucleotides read TGTGCCAGCGCCCGGACGAGGGGCTCCTACGAGCAGTACTTC. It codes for CASARTRGSYEQYF.